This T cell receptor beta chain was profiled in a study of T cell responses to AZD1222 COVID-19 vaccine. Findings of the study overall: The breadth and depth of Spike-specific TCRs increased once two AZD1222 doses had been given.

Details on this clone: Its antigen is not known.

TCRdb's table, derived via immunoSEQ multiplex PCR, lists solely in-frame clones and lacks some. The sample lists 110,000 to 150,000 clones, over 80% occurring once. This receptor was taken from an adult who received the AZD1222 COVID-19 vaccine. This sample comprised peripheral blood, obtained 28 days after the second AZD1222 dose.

The CDR3 DNA reads as TGTGCCAGCAGCAAACTCGCGGACTCTGGAAACACCATATATTTT. Its protein is CASSKLADSGNTIYF. The genes are TRBV7-9 and TRBJ1-3, with D unresolved. The CDR3 consists of 15 residues. V was shortened by 5 bases and J by 0 bases, with 11 bases between the two germline ends. Per germline, CDR1 SEHNR and CDR2 FQNEAQ (reference sequence). Complete variable domain (other parts from reference TRBV7-9 and TRBJ1-3): DTGVSQNPRHKITKRGQNVTFRCDPISEHNRLYWYRQTLGQGPEFLTYFQNEAQLEKSRLLSDRFSAERPKGSFSTLEIQRTEQGDSAMYLCASSKLADSGNTIYFGEGSWLTVV.